This entry lists 5 T cell receptor beta chains sequenced from one sample in a study of T cell responses to AZD1222 COVID-19 vaccine. Sequencing used immunoSEQ multiplex PCR; TCRdb keeps in-frame clones, though not all of them. Here the sample spans roughly 53,000 clones, approximately 84% being singletons. Sequences were derived from peripheral blood, sampled on day 0 of AZD1222 vaccination. These receptor sequences come from an adult in good health.

The chain has TRBV14 and TRBJ2-3; no clear D. Germline V gene data show CDR1 as SGHDN and CDR2 as FVKESK. V was cut by 5 bases and J by 4 bases, with 22 bases left in between. The CDR3 extends over 17 amino acids. CDR3 nucleotide sequence: TGTGCCAGCAGCTCCAATCCCACCCTGACCTCGCCAGATACGCAGTATTTT. Translated, it gives CASSSNPTLTSPDTQYF.

The chain links TRBV5-1 to TRBJ2-7; TRBD2 aligns across 10 bases. This CDR3 has 15 amino acids. Losses at the gene ends were 0 bases for V and 3 bases for J; bases not matched to a gene: 3. The germline V gene encodes CDR1 SGHRS and CDR2 YFSETQ. CDR3 sequence: CASSLVLAGGYEQYF. CDR3 in DNA: TGCGCCAGCAGCTTGGTTTTAGCGGGAGGCTACGAGCAGTACTTC.

This clone is a singleton in its sample. The chain has TRBV5-1 and TRBJ1-2; TRBD1 is a possible D gene (5 bases). Germline values: CDR1 SGHRS, CDR2 YFSETQ. Trimming took 0 bases from V and 8 from J, leaving 14 bases between them. The CDR3 length is 14 residues. CDR3 nucleotides: TGCGCCAGCAGCTTGGCTCCAGTGGGGCGGGGCTACACCTTC. It is translated as CASSLAPVGRGYTF.

In DNA form, the CDR3 reads TGCGCCAGCAGCATAGGGGGCAGTACTGAAGCTTTCTTT. Translation gives CASSIGGSTEAFF. The J gene is TRBJ1-1, the V gene TRBV5-1; TRBD1 agrees at 7 bases. This CDR3 has 13 amino acids. The V gene end was trimmed by 4 bases and the J gene end by 5 bases; junction bases not matched to a gene: 5. The V gene's germline CDR1 is SGHRS and CDR2 YFSETQ.

The chain links TRBV10-1 to TRBJ2-2, with no clear D. The length of the CDR3 is 13 residues. Germline CDR1 WNHNN, CDR2 SYGVQD (reference sequence). Trimming left V 4 bases short and J 5 bases short, with 8 bases between. CDR3 DNA sequence: TGCGCCAGCAGTGCGTCGGAAACCGGGGAGCTGTTTTTT. Its translation: CASSASETGELFF.